Below, 18 T cell receptor beta chains from the same sample are listed, as sequenced in a study of blood T cell repertoires in COVID-19. The protocol was immunoSEQ multiplex PCR, while the TCRdb copy is restricted to in-frame clones and leaves out a portion. The sample holds about 440,000 clones, about 90% seen once. Sequenced material: PBMCs or T cells enriched from blood (not recorded which). These receptors were taken from a man younger than 35 who had recovered from COVID-19.

The chain links TRBV7-9 to TRBJ1-3; possible D gene TRBD1, 6 bases. Germline CDR1 SEHNR, CDR2 FQNEAQ (reference sequence). The CDR3 consists of 16 residues. Trimming pared 7 bases from V and 2 bases from J, leaving 18 bases between. The CDR3 DNA sequence: TGTGCCAGCAAGAAACTTCAAACAGGGCCTGGAAACACCATATATTTT. As protein: CASKKLQTGPGNTIYF.

The chain's CDR3 is CASSRGLEGNTIYF. Here the CDR3 DNA reads TGTGCCAGCAGTCGGGGTTTGGAAGGAAACACCATATATTTT. V and J are TRBV28 and TRBJ1-3, with unresolved D. Germline-derived CDR1 and CDR2 are MDHEN and SYDVKM. Trimming shortened V by 5 bases and J by 4 bases, and 12 bases separated the two germline ends. The length of the CDR3 is 14 residues. The whole variable domain, filled in from reference TRBV28 and TRBJ1-3, reads DVKVTQSSRYLVKRTGEKVFLECVQDMDHENMFWYRQDPGLGLRLIYFSYDVKMKEKGDIPEGYSVSREKKERFSLILESASTNQTSMYLCASSRGLEGNTIYFGEGSWLTVV.

The chain is built from TRBV2 and TRBJ1-4, with a possible D match to TRBD1 (6 bases). The CDR3 extends over 14 amino acids. Germline loops: CDR1 SNHLY, CDR2 FYNNEI. Trimming removed 6 bases at V and 2 bases at J, with 10 bases between. CDR3 bases: TGTGCCAGCAGAGGGGGATCCACTAATGAAAAACTGTTTTTT. Translation gives CASRGGSTNEKLFF.

The V call is TRBV3-1 (or the pseudogene TRBV3-2), the J call TRBJ2-3, with D possibly TRBD2 on 5 matching bases. The CDR3 totals 14 residues. Germline V gene lookup returns CDR1 LGHDT and CDR2 YNNKEL (reference sequence). Trimming removed 3 bases from V and 4 bases from J, with 11 bases in between. For the CDR3, the DNA is TGTGCCAGCAGCCAGGGGAGAAGTGCAGATACGCAGTATTTT. Protein: CASSQGRSADTQYF.

About this clone itself: Other DNA variants within this sample encode the same CDR3. The chain employs TRBV5-1 and TRBJ1-2; the match to TRBD1 covers 9 bases. Per germline, CDR1 SGHRS and CDR2 YFSETQ. The CDR3 runs 13 residues. J was trimmed by 8 bases and V by 4 bases; bases with no gene match: 6. The CDR3 region has the DNA TGCGCCAGCAGCGGGGGGACAGGGAACGGCTACACCTTC. This gives the protein CASSGGTGNGYTF.

The chain links TRBV19 to TRBJ1-5; no reliable D call. V was shortened by 5 bases and J by 4 bases, with 15 bases between the two germline ends. Germline CDR1 reads LNHDA; CDR2 reads SQIVND (reference sequence). The CDR3 has 15 residues. The CDR3 protein is CASSLMTGTNQPQHF. The CDR3 nucleotides are TGTGCCAGTAGTTTGATGACGGGAACTAATCAGCCCCAGCATTTT.

The CDR3 loop reads CASSRKQGATEAFF. Written as DNA, the CDR3 is TGTGCCAGCAGCAGAAAACAGGGTGCCACTGAAGCTTTCTTT. J is TRBJ1-1 and V is TRBV5-4; perhaps TRBD1 as D (6 bases). The germline gives CDR1 SGHNT, CDR2 YYREEE (reference sequence). The CDR3 spans 14 residues. V was clipped by 4 bases and J by 4 bases, with 14 bases between them.

The rearrangement uses TRBV7-2 and TRBJ2-7, with TRBD2 matching 13 bases. V lost 5 bases to trimming and J lost 3 bases; unmatched junction nucleotides: 4. Germline CDR1 is SGHTA and CDR2 is FQGNSA. CDR3 length: 15 amino acids. The CDR3: CASSLWTSGSYEQYF. CDR3 sequence (DNA): TGTGCCAGCAGCCTCTGGACTAGCGGGAGCTACGAGCAGTACTTC.

In DNA form, the CDR3 reads TGTGCCAGCAGTTACCGGGGACAACGAAATCAGCCCCAGCATTTT. It encodes CASSYRGQRNQPQHF. J is TRBJ1-5 and V is TRBV6-2 or TRBV6-3, with D possibly TRBD1 on 6 matching bases. The CDR3 runs to 15 residues. Looked up from germline, CDR1 is MNHEY and CDR2 is SVGEGT. V lost 2 bases and J lost 4, with 12 bases in between.

V gene TRBV2 combines with J gene TRBJ1-2; 8 bases match TRBD1. This CDR3 region has 15 residues. Germline assignment: CDR1 SNHLY and CDR2 FYNNEI. The V segment lost 6 bases and the J segment 4 bases; nucleotides outside the gene matches: 10. The CDR3 here is CASSDLQGVGYGYTF. The DNA of the CDR3 is TGTGCCAGCAGCGACCTACAGGGGGTCGGCTATGGCTACACCTTC.

This clone has more than one count but fewer than ten. V is TRBV11-3 and J is TRBJ2-7; 9 nucleotides line up with TRBD1. With V trimmed by 2 bases and J by 3 bases, 5 bases remained unmatched. From germline, CDR1 is SGHNT and CDR2 YENEEA. CDR3 length equals 15 residues. The CDR3: CASSLMGTGNYEQYF. Here the CDR3 DNA reads TGTGCCAGCAGCTTAATGGGGACAGGGAACTACGAGCAGTACTTC.

The CDR3 bases are TGCAGCGTTGGGAGGGGGCAAGGCAAGAACACTGAAGCTTTCTTT. Amino acid sequence: CSVGRGQGKNTEAFF. This rearrangement joins TRBV29-1 to TRBJ1-1; 7 nucleotides line up with TRBD1. Germline CDR1 reads SQVTM; CDR2 reads ANQGSEA. There are 15 residues in the CDR3. J lost 1 base, V lost 4 bases, and 9 bases had no gene match.

V is TRBV6-4 and J is TRBJ1-2, with 8 bases lining up with TRBD1. J lost 1 base, V lost 6 bases, and 7 bases had no gene match. The CDR3 totals 15 residues. Germline V CDR1 and CDR2: MRHNA, SNTAGT. The CDR3 loop reads CASSRETGGNYGYTF. In nucleotides, the CDR3 is TGTGCCAGCAGCCGGGAAACAGGGGGTAACTATGGCTACACCTTC.

The chain joins TRBV19 to TRBJ1-5; 7 nucleotides match TRBD1. CDR1 LNHDA and CDR2 SQIVND come from the germline V gene (reference sequence). The CDR3 is 17 amino acids. V trimming: 6 bases; J trimming: 1 base; junction bases outside the gene matches: 12. The CDR3 spells CASSQTGYDISNQPQHF. The CDR3 coding sequence is TGTGCCAGTAGCCAGACAGGGTATGACATAAGCAATCAGCCCCAGCATTTT.

This chain joins TRBV2 and TRBJ2-1; D ambiguous. V was pared by 8 bases and J by 5 bases, with 7 bases between. Germline V gives CDR1 SNHLY, CDR2 FYNNEI. CDR3 length: 11 residues. The CDR3 reads CASGQNNEQFF. Here the CDR3 DNA reads TGTGCCAGCGGGCAGAACAATGAGCAGTTCTTC.

This clone was seen more than once but under ten times. V usage is TRBV3-1 (or the pseudogene TRBV3-2) and J usage is TRBJ2-7, with 7 bases fitting TRBD2. The CDR3 runs to 12 residues. In germline, CDR1 is LGHDT, CDR2 YNNKEL (reference sequence). With 4 bases clipped from V and 3 bases from J, the junction kept 0 bases outside the gene matches. In DNA form, the CDR3 reads TGTGCCAGCAGCCGGACTAGCTACGAGCAGTACTTC. It specifies CASSRTSYEQYF.

In DNA form, the CDR3 reads TGTGCCAGCAGTTTAGCGGGAGGGCCCGGTGGCGAGCAGTACTTC. Protein product: CASSLAGGPGGEQYF. The chain uses TRBV6-5 and TRBJ2-7; 11 bases are shared with TRBD2. This CDR3 contains 15 residues. Trimming took 4 bases from V and 6 from J; bases not matched to a gene: 8. Germline V CDR1 and CDR2: MNHEY, SVGAGI.

Worth noting for this clone: A junction boundary mismatches the germline segment, possibly from a read error. The chain uses TRBV27 and TRBJ2-7; no definite D call. The CDR3 has 9 residues. Germline lookup yields CDR1 MNHEY and CDR2 SMNVEV (reference sequence). CDR3 residues: CASSFYGNF. CDR3 nucleotides: TGTGCCAGCAGTTTCTACGGTAACTTC.